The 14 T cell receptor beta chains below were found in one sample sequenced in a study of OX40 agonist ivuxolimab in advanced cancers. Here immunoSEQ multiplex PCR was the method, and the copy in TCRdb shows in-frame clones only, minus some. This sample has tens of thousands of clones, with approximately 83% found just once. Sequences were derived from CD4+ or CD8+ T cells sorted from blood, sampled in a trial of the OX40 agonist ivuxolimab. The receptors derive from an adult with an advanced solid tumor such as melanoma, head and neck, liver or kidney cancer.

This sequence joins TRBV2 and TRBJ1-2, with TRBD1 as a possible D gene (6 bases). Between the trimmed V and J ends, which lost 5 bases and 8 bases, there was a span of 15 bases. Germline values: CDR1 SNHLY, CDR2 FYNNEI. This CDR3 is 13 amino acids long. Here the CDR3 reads CASSYGQTRGYTF. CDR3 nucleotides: TGTGCCAGCAGTTATGGACAGACCCGGGGCTACACCTTC.

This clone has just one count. CDR3 sequence (DNA): TGTGCCAGCAGTTTATGGGGGACAGGCACCTACGAGCAGTACTTC. Amino acid sequence: CASSLWGTGTYEQYF. The V gene is TRBV27, the J gene TRBJ2-7; 8 nucleotides line up with TRBD1. Trimming cost V 1 base and J 2 bases; bases outside gene matches: 4. There are 15 residues in the CDR3. Germline V lookup: CDR1 MNHEY, CDR2 SMNVEV (reference sequence).

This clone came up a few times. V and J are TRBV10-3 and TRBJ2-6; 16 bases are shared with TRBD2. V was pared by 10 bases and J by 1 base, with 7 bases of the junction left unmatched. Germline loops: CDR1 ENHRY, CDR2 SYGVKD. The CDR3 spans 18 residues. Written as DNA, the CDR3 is TGTGCCAGTGCCGGGACTAGCGGGAGGGGGTCTGGGGCCAACGTCCTGACTTTC. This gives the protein CASAGTSGRGSGANVLTF.

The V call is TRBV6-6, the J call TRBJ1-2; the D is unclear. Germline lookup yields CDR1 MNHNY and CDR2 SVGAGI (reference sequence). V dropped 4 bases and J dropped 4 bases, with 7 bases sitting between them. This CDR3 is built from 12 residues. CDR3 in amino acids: CASSWQSYGYTF. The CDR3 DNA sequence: TGTGCCAGCAGTTGGCAGTCCTATGGCTACACCTTC.

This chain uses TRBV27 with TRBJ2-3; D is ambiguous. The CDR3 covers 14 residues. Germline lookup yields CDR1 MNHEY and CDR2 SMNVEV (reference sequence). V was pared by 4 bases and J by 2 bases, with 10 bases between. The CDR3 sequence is CASSSLENTDTQYF. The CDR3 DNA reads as TGTGCCAGCAGTTCTTTGGAAAACACAGATACGCAGTATTTT.

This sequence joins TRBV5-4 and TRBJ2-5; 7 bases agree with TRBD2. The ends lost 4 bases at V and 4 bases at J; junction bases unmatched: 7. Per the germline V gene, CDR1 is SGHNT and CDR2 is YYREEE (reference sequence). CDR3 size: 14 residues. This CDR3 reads CASSEWRGSETQYF. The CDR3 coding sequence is TGTGCCAGCAGCGAATGGCGGGGGTCAGAGACCCAGTACTTC.

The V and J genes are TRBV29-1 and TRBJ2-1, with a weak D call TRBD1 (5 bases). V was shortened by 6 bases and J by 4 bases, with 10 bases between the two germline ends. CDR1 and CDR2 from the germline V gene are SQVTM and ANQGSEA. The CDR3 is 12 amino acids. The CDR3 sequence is CSVLTVYNEQFF. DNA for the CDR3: TGCAGCGTACTGACAGTATACAATGAGCAGTTCTTC.

CDR3 in amino acids: CASSLARGPPYNEQFF. The CDR3 DNA sequence: TGTGCCAGTAGTTTGGCAAGGGGTCCGCCCTACAATGAGCAGTTCTTC. The V and J genes are TRBV19 and TRBJ2-1; possible D gene TRBD1, 5 bases. The CDR3 has 16 amino acids. In germline, CDR1 is LNHDA, CDR2 SQIVND (reference sequence). V lost 5 bases and J lost 2, with 16 bases in between.

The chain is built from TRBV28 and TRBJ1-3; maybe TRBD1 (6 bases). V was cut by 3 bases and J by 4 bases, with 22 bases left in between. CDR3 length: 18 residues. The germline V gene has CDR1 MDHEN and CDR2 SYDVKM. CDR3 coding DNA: TGTGCCAGCAGTTTGCCCCTTGGGGGGGGCTCAGGAGGAAACACCATATATTTT. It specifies CASSLPLGGGSGGNTIYF.

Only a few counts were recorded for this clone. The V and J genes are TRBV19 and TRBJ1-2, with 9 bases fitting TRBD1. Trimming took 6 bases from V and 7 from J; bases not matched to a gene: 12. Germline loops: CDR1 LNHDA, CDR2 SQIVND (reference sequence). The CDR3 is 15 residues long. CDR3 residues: CASSPWPGTGTGYTF. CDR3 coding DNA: TGTGCCAGTAGCCCCTGGCCCGGGACAGGGACTGGCTACACCTTC.

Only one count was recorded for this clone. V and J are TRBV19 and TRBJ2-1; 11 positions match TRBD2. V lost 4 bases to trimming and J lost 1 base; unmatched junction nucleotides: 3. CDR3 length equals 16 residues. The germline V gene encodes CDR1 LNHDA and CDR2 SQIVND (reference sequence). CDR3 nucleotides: TGTGCCAGTAGTAGGACTAGCGGGCGATCCTACAATGAGCAGTTCTTC. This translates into CASSRTSGRSYNEQFF.

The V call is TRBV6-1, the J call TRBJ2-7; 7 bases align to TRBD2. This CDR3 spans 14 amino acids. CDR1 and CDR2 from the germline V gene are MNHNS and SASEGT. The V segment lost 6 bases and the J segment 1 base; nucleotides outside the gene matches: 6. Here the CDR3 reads CASRKRGESYEQYF. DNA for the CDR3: TGTGCCAGCAGAAAACGGGGGGAGTCCTACGAGCAGTACTTC.

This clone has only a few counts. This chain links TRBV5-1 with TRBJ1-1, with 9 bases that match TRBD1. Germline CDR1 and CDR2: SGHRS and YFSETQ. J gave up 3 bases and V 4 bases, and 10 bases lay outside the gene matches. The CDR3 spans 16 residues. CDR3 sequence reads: CASSPTSGTGYTEAFF. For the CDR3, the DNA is TGCGCCAGCAGCCCTACCTCCGGGACAGGGTACACTGAAGCTTTCTTT.

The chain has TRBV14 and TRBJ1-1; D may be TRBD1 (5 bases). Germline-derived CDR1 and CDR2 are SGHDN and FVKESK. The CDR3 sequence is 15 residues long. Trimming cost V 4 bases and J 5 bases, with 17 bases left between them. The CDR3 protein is CASSRSGGAGTEAFF. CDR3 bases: TGTGCCAGCAGCCGATCCGGTGGGGCCGGGACTGAAGCTTTCTTT.